This TCR beta chain emerged from a study of identical twins. Study-wide points: Zero-insertion analyses were open to partial confounding by invariant MAIT and iNKT cells. Compared with unrelated sharing, twin-shared out-of-frame alpha sequences had more low-probability sequences. The study based its conclusions on cross-sectional statistical analysis and did not follow the same donors.

MiXCR, applied by TCRdb to the 5' RACE reads, yields one record per CDR3 protein. The table includes about 530,000 distinct CDR3 sequences, 20% to 25% detected once. This CDR3 comprises 17 residues. Trimming at V came to 0 bases and at J to 1 base, leaving 5 bases not matched to a gene. Germline V CDR1 and CDR2: SGHKS, YYEKEE (reference sequence). This clonotype was counted only a few times. Its antigen is as yet unknown. This sample also belongs to another study, concerning yellow fever vaccine responses in identical twins. That report notes: Twins reportedly showed a vaccine T cell response that seemed partly convergent and partly personalized.

The chain combines TRBV5-5 with TRBJ2-4; 9 bases fit TRBD1. The source is a woman aged 18-29 years in good health. The sample comprised CD4+ T cells sorted from blood. The CDR3 DNA is TGTGCCAGCAGCTTGGCCGGACAGGGGTACGCCAAAAACATTCAGTACTTC. Encoded protein: CASSLAGQGYAKNIQYF.